This T cell receptor beta chain was sequenced for a study of somatic mutations in cytotoxic T cells in rheumatoid arthritis. Whole-study results and caveats: Rheumatoid arthritis patients showed slight TRBV07 underrepresentation, and this was not adjusted for multiple comparisons.

V was pared by 2 bases and J by 4 bases, with 14 bases between. The length of the CDR3 is 15 residues. Germline CDR1 is SGHVS and CDR2 is FNYEAQ. A remark on this clone: Its antigen is unidentified.

Clones were read by immunoSEQ multiplex PCR, and TCRdb kept only the in-frame ones, dropping some. Altogether approximately 15,000 clones are present, around 77% being singletons, with the ten largest covering about 16%. Sequencing used CD8+ T cells sorted from blood. The chain is built from TRBV7-6 and TRBJ2-5; possibly TRBD2 for D (5 bases). The clonotype originates from an adult with rheumatoid arthritis. Written as DNA, the CDR3 is TGTGCCAGCAGCTTATATATCAGCGCGGGAGAGACCCAGTACTTC. Its translation is CASSLYISAGETQYF.